Sequencing of this T cell receptor (beta chain) was carried out in a study of blood T cells in healthy people across ages. Trimming took 3 bases from V and 7 from J, leaving 10 bases between them. This CDR3 comprises 14 residues. Alongside a J-beta primer mix, a sample-barcoded 5' primer served in a second PCR lasting roughly 6 to 11 cycles. TCRdb re-called the 5' RACE reads with MiXCR, one entry per CDR3 protein. The table shows around 990,000 distinct CDR3 sequences, with 30% to 40% occurring only once. This clonotype was observed many times. The sample comprised blood. This chain joins TRBV12-3 or TRBV12-4 and TRBJ1-6, with D perhaps matching TRBD1 (5 bases). The receptor's source is a man younger than 30 in good health. The CDR3 sequence is CASSLGTENSPLHF. CDR3 in DNA: TGTGCCAGCAGTTTGGGGACCGAAAATTCACCCCTCCACTTT.